The present entry profiles one T cell receptor (beta chain) with its context. 60 Vbeta and 13 Jbeta primers were used in PCR. In the source study's methods: Unique TCR beta chains totaled approximately 83 million in a later count, with roughly 11 million of them shared. TCRdb's table, derived via immunoSEQ multiplex PCR, lists solely in-frame clones and lacks some. The V and J calls and clone size were taken over from that table, and D and trimming were inferred from the DNA. Found here are about 160,000 clones, 71% of them singletons; the top ten hold about 2.7%. This entry comes from a study of cytomegalovirus exposure and HLA in healthy donors. The germline gives CDR1 SGHDT, CDR2 YYEEEE. This CDR3 contains 15 residues. Trimming shortened V by 0 bases and J by 8 bases, and 15 bases separated the two germline ends.

The sequence came from a woman aged 30 to 39 in good health and CMV-seronegative. This chain connects TRBV5-6 to TRBJ1-5, with D possibly being TRBD1 (6 bases). Sequencing was performed on PBMCs. The CDR3 reads CASSLGPGVGEPQHF. The DNA for the CDR3 is TGTGCCAGCAGCTTGGGCCCAGGGGTTGGCGAGCCCCAGCATTTT.